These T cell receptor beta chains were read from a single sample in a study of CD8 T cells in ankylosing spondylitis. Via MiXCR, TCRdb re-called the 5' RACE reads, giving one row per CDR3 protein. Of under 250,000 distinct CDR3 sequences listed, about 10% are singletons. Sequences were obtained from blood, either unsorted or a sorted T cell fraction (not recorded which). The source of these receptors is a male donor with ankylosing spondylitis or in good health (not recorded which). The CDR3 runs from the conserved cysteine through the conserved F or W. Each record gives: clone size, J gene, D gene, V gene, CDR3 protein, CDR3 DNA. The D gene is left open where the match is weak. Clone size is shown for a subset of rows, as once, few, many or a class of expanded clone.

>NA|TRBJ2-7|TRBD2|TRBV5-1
CASSPILAGNYEQYF
TGCGCCAGCAGCCCGATACTAGCGGGGAATTACGAGCAGTACTTC
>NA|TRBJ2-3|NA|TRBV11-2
CASSLGEFAQYF
TGTGCCAGCAGCTTAGGGGAGTTTGCGCAGTATTTT
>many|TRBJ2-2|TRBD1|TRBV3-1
CASSQDEVIQGDTGELFF
TGTGCCAGCAGCCAAGACGAAGTCATACAGGGGGACACCGGGGAGCTGTTTTTT
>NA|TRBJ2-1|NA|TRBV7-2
CASSLEVGREQFF
TGTGCCAGCAGCTTAGAAGTTGGGCGTGAGCAGTTCTTC
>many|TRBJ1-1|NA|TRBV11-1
CASSLVLGAAFF
TGTGCCAGCAGCTTAGTTTTAGGAGCGGCTTTCTTT
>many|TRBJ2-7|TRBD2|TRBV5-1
CASSLERGREQYF
TGCGCCAGCAGCTTGGAGCGGGGCCGCGAGCAGTACTTC
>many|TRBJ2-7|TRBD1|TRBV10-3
CAIRRTGDHEQYF
TGTGCCATCAGGAGGACAGGGGACCACGAGCAGTACTTC
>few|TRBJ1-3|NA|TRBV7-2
CASSSRTANSGNTIYF
TGTGCCAGCAGCTCGCGGACGGCAAACTCTGGAAACACCATATATTTT
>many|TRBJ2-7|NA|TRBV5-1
CASSEDGTYEQYF
TGCGCCAGCAGCGAGGACGGTACCTACGAGCAGTACTTC
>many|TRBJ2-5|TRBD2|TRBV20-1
CSASTGGALETQYF
TGCAGTGCTAGTACGGGGGGGGCCCTGGAGACCCAGTACTTC
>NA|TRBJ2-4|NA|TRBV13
CASSKRQENIQYF
TGTGCCAGCAGTAAGAGACAAGAAAACATTCAGTACTTC
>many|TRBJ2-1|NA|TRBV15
CATEDQQGRNEQFF
TGTGCCACCGAGGATCAACAGGGACGCAATGAGCAGTTCTTC
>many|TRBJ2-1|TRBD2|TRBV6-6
CASSYSGLAGIYNEQFF
TGTGCCAGCAGTTACTCAGGACTAGCGGGCATTTACAATGAGCAGTTCTTC
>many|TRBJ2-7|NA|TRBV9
CASSGDSYELYF
TGTGCCAGCAGCGGAGACAGTTACGAGTTGTACTTC
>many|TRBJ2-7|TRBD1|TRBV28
CASSPMGGQGYEQYF
TGTGCCAGCAGTCCCATGGGGGGACAGGGGTACGAGCAGTACTTC
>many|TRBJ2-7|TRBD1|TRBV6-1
CASSRGQGESEQYF
TGTGCCAGCAGCCGGGGACAGGGTGAAAGCGAGCAGTACTTC
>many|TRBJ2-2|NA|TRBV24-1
CATSDRGSFTGELFF
TGTGCCACCAGTGATCGGGGGTCGTTCACCGGGGAGCTGTTTTTT
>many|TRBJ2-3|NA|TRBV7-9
CASSPRDNTDTQYF
TGTGCCAGCAGCCCACGGGACAACACAGATACGCAGTATTTT
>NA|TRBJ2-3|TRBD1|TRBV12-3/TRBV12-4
CVRSLGGRVADTQYF
TGTGTCAGAAGTCTAGGGGGCAGGGTGGCAGATACGCAGTATTTT
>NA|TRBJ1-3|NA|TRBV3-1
CASSQGRVDSGNTIYF
TGTGCCAGCAGCCAAGGCAGGGTCGACTCTGGAAACACCATATATTTT
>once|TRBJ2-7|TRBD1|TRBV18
CASSPTGFDEQYF
TGTGCCAGCTCTCCGACAGGGTTCGACGAGCAGTACTTC
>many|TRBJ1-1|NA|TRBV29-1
CTGGHMDEAFF
TGCACCGGGGGCCACATGGATGAAGCTTTCTTT
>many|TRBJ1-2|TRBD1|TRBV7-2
CASSTPGGFWGYTF
TGTGCCAGCAGCACGCCAGGGGGCTTTTGGGGCTACACCTTC
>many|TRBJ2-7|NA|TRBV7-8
CASSPGRLSYEQYF
TGTGCCAGCAGCCCTGGCAGGCTCTCCTACGAGCAGTACTTC
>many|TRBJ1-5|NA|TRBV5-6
CASSLWRRVNQPQHF
TGTGCCAGCAGCTTGTGGCGTCGAGTCAATCAGCCCCAGCATTTT
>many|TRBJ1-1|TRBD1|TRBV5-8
CASSFGSGGDAFF
TGTGCCAGCAGCTTTGGGTCAGGGGGCGACGCTTTCTTT
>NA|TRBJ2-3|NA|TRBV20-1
CSTEMDGSLTDTQYF
TGCAGTACCGAGATGGACGGGAGTCTTACAGATACGCAGTATTTT
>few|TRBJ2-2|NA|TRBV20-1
CSVRVNTGELFF
TGCAGTGTTCGGGTGAACACCGGGGAGCTGTTTTTT
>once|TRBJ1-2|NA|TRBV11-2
CASSRSRIGYTF
TGTGCCAGCAGCCGATCCCGGATAGGCTACACCTTC
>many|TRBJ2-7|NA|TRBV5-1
CASRIDTDPLFLQYF
TGCGCCAGCAGGATTGATACCGACCCTTTGTTCTTGCAGTACTTC
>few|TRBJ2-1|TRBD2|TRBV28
CASSFTARGSSYNEQFF
TGTGCCAGCAGTTTTACCGCCCGCGGGAGCTCCTACAATGAGCAGTTCTTC